The present TCR beta chain was sequenced within a study of blood T cell repertoires in COVID-19. Study-wide context: Donors in the United States, Italy and Spain gave samples during acute or convalescent COVID-19. From T cells, B-cell-depleted T cells, or PBMCs came the material, which was cDNA or gDNA.

Authors' methods: From reference gene primer amplification, estimates of nucleated cell counts were derived. TCRdb's copy holds only in-frame clones and misses some; the assay was immunoSEQ multiplex PCR. V and J calls and clone size are those listed in that table; D and trimming were worked out from the DNA. The sample carries roughly 440,000 clones, about 87% recorded once. Patients of the Seattle cohort, enrolled during active infection, were followed longitudinally. This clone was picked up one time. V was shortened by 0 bases and J by 0 bases, with 9 bases between the two germline ends. CDR3 length equals 16 residues. In germline, CDR1 is LGHNA, CDR2 YNFKEQ.

The clonotype comes from a woman in her fifties or sixties with COVID-19, enrolled during active disease. The rearrangement uses TRBV4-2 and TRBJ2-4, with D unresolved. Input material: peripheral blood. The CDR3 protein is CASSQDPLRAKNIQYF. The CDR3 DNA follows: TGTGCCAGCAGCCAAGATCCACTGAGAGCCAAAAACATTCAGTACTTC.